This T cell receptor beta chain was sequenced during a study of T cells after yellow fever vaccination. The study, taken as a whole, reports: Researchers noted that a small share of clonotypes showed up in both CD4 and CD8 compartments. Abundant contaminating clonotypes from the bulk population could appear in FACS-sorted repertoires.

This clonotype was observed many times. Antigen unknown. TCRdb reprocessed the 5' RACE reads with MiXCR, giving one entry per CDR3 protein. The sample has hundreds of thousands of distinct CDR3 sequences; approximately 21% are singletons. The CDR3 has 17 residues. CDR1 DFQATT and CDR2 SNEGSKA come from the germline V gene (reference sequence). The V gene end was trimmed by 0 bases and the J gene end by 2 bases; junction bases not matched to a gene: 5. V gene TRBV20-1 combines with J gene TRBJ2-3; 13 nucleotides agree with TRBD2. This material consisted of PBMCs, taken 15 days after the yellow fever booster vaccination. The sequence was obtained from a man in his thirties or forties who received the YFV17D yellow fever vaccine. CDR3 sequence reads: CSARDVGTSGDTDTQYF. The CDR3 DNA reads TGCAGTGCTAGAGACGTAGGGACTAGCGGGGACACAGATACGCAGTATTTT.